This TCR beta chain derives from a study of T cell responses to AZD1222 COVID-19 vaccine. V lost 5 bases and J 4 bases, leaving 17 bases between the germline ends. The CDR3 length is 15 residues. From germline, CDR1 is SEHNR and CDR2 FQNEAQ (reference sequence). Data came from immunoSEQ multiplex PCR; TCRdb stores just in-frame clones and leaves some out. The sample shows tens of thousands of clones, around nine tenths of them seen only once. The TCR originated in an adult who received the AZD1222 COVID-19 vaccine. The rearrangement joins TRBV7-9 to TRBJ1-2, with D uncertain. The source material was peripheral blood, sampled 28 days after the second AZD1222 dose. The CDR3 bases are TGTGCCAGCAGCCCTCCCCTCTCCGACCCCTATGGCTACACCTTC. The encoded protein is CASSPPLSDPYGYTF.